This T cell receptor beta chain was sequenced in a study of cytomegalovirus exposure and HLA in healthy donors. For this clone: In the same sample, other DNA sequences code for this CDR3.

Trimming shortened V by 7 bases and J by 0 bases, and 7 bases separated the two germline ends. This CDR3 is 12 amino acids long. Germline V gene data show CDR1 as SNHLY and CDR2 as FYNNEI. Sequenced by immunoSEQ multiplex PCR; TCRdb stores in-frame clones only, minus some. The sample holds 220,000 or so clones, about 89% seen once. The chain is built from TRBV2 and TRBJ2-7, with TRBD2 as a possible D gene (5 bases). The TCR originated in a woman aged 18-35 years in good health and CMV-seronegative. The sequenced material came from PBMCs. The CDR3 DNA follows: TGTGCCAGCACCCGGGACTCCTACGAGCAGTACTTC. Amino acid sequence: CASTRDSYEQYF.